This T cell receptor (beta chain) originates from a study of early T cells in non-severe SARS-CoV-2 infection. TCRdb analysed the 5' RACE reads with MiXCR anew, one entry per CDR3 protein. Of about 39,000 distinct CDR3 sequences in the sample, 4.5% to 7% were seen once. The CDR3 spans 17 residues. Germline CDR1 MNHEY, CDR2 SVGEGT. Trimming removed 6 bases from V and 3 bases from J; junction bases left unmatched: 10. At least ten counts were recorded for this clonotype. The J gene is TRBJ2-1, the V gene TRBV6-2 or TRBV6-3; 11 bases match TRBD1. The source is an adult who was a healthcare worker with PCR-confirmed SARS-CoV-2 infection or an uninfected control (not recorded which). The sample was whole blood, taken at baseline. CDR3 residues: CASSPRTGGTRYNEQFF. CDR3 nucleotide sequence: TGTGCCAGCAGCCCGAGGACAGGGGGCACGCGCTACAATGAGCAGTTCTTC.